The 10 T cell receptor beta chains reported below all come from one sample, sequenced in a study of shared clonotypes between healthy human individuals. The repertoire was sequenced with immunoSEQ multiplex PCR; TCRdb's copy has only in-frame clones and lacks some. The sample contains roughly 2.1 million clones, roughly 91% of which appear only once. CD45RO-negative, CCR7-positively selected cells formed the naive CD8 fraction, excluding terminally differentiated effector memory CD45RA+ cells. The specimen sequenced was naive CD8+ T cells from PBMCs. Receptors originate from a man aged 18 to 29 in good health. Some clones in this sample may be carry-over from other donors' samples.

The chain has TRBV11-2 and TRBJ2-2; D gene unclear. The CDR3 runs to 15 residues. Germline V gene data show CDR1 as SGHAT and CDR2 as FQNNGV. Trimming cost V 7 bases and J 5 bases, with 17 bases left between them. The CDR3 DNA is TGTGCCAGCATCACCCGGACGGGTCTTACCGGGGAGCTGTTTTTT. It encodes CASITRTGLTGELFF.

V is TRBV7-8 and J is TRBJ2-3; no clear D gene. Per the germline V gene, CDR1 is SGHVS and CDR2 is FQNEAQ. V lost 8 bases to trimming and J lost 3 bases, with 9 bases between them. The CDR3 length is 12 residues. CDR3 DNA sequence: TGTGCCAGCGTGTCGGGTACAGATACGCAGTATTTT. Translated: CASVSGTDTQYF.

V gene TRBV5-1 combines with J gene TRBJ2-2; D is perhaps TRBD2 (5 bases). This CDR3 has 14 residues. The germline V and J ends were trimmed by 6 bases and 1 base, with 10 bases remaining between them. The germline V gene encodes CDR1 SGHRS and CDR2 YFSETQ. The DNA for the CDR3 is TGCGCCAGCATGGACTCGCGGAACACCGGGGAGCTGTTTTTT. This translates into CASMDSRNTGELFF.

This chain uses TRBV10-3 with TRBJ2-3; 8 bases agree with TRBD1. The CDR3 is 15 residues long. With V trimmed by 3 bases and J by 2 bases, 4 bases remained unmatched. Germline V gene lookup returns CDR1 ENHRY and CDR2 SYGVKD. CDR3 sequence reads: CAISDRDRSTDTQYF. The DNA for the CDR3 is TGTGCCATCAGTGACCGGGACAGGTCCACAGATACGCAGTATTTT.

J is TRBJ2-1 and V is TRBV11-2, with 11 bases matching TRBD2. This CDR3 has 17 amino acids. Per germline, CDR1 SGHAT and CDR2 FQNNGV. V lost 5 bases, J lost 4 bases, and 10 bases stayed unmatched. In DNA, the CDR3 is TGTGCCAGCAGCCTTCGTAGCGGGAGGGCCGTTTACAATGAGCAGTTCTTC. Translation: CASSLRSGRAVYNEQFF.

The CDR3, as DNA: TGTGCCAGCAGCTTGATGGGTTACGGGGAGACCCAGTACTTC. Protein product: CASSLMGYGETQYF. The chain recombines TRBV7-9 with TRBJ2-5; D is unclear. The CDR3 spans 14 residues. The V end was cut by 3 bases, the J end by 5 bases, with 13 bases between. CDR1 is SEHNR and CDR2 is FQNEAQ in the germline V gene (reference sequence).

The chain combines TRBV7-8 with TRBJ1-4; TRBD1 might be the D (6 bases). Looked up from germline, CDR1 is SGHVS and CDR2 is FQNEAQ. Between the trimmed V and J ends, which lost 5 bases and 3 bases, there was a span of 22 bases. The CDR3 has 18 amino acids. In DNA form, the CDR3 reads TGTGCCAGCAGCCAAGCTTCCGGGCCGGAGGGGGCTAATGAAAAACTGTTTTTT. This translates into CASSQASGPEGANEKLFF.

A single count supports this clone. V and J are TRBV2 and TRBJ2-1; 7 bases agree with TRBD2. The CDR3 length is 16 residues. Germline loops: CDR1 SNHLY, CDR2 FYNNEI. J was trimmed by 3 bases and V by 2 bases; bases with no gene match: 7. CDR3 coding DNA: TGTGCCAGCAGTGAAAGCTTCGGGAGGCACTACAATGAGCAGTTCTTC. It specifies CASSESFGRHYNEQFF.

V is TRBV27 and J is TRBJ2-7; 11 bases are shared with TRBD2. V shed 9 bases, J shed 3 bases, and the junction held 16 bases outside the gene matches. The CDR3 consists of 17 residues. CDR1 and CDR2 from the germline V gene are MNHEY and SMNVEV (reference sequence). The CDR3 protein is CASRPQNSGRAIYEQYF. CDR3 coding DNA: TGTGCCAGTCGGCCCCAGAATAGCGGGAGGGCCATCTACGAGCAGTACTTC.

The chain carries TRBV10-3 and TRBJ1-1; 9 nucleotides agree with TRBD1. V gave up 2 bases and J gave up 1 base; unmatched junction bases: 2. The CDR3 covers 15 residues. The germline CDR1 and CDR2 sequences are ENHRY and SYGVKD. The CDR3 nucleotides are TGTGCCATCAGTGAGCCGGGACAGGGGAACACTGAAGCTTTCTTT. Residues: CAISEPGQGNTEAFF.